A selection of T cell receptor beta chains follows, all from one sample in a study of CD8+ T cells in alopecia areata. Assay used: immunoSEQ multiplex PCR; TCRdb lists only in-frame clones, some missing. The sample holds 220,000 or so clones, more than 45% seen once. Sequenced here: CD4+ T cells sorted from blood, sampled at week 0. All receptors derive from a human donor with alopecia areata. The CDR3 runs from the conserved cysteine through the conserved F or W. The D gene is left open where the match is weak. Clone size is stated in some rows and not others, as once, few, many or a class when expanded.

d_call	v_call	cdr3_length	j_call	clone_size	cdr3_nt	cdr3_aa
TRBD1	TRBV27	16	TRBJ2-7	-	TGTGCCAGCAGTTTATCGGGGACAGACACCCTACGAGGGCAGTACTTC	CASSLSGTDTLRGQYF
TRBD1	TRBV30	16	TRBJ1-6	-	TGTGCCTGGAGGCCCCTGGGACAGGGCTATAATTCACCCCTCCACTTT	CAWRPLGQGYNSPLHF
-	TRBV6-5	15	TRBJ1-6	-	TGTGCCAGCAGTTACTCGAAGGACCCCGGGTCACCCCTCCACTTT	CASSYSKDPGSPLHF
-	TRBV6-6	16	TRBJ1-5	-	TGTGCCAGCAGTACACTCCAGGGAGCTAGCAATCAGCCCCAGCATTTT	CASSTLQGASNQPQHF
-	TRBV2	13	TRBJ2-3	-	TGTGCCAGCAGGGACAGCCTCACAGATACGCAGTATTTT	CASRDSLTDTQYF
-	TRBV10-3	12	TRBJ2-7	few	TGTGCCATCAGTGAGCCACCTGGCCAGCAGTACTTC	CAISEPPGQQYF
-	TRBV11-1	14	TRBJ2-5	-	TGTGCCAGCACTGACTTACCAGTATCAGAGACCCAGTACTTC	CASTDLPVSETQYF
TRBD2	TRBV11-3	13	TRBJ2-1	few	TGTGCCAGCAGCTCTACAGGCGGGAGTGAGCAGTTCTTC	CASSSTGGSEQFF
TRBD1	TRBV5-1	16	TRBJ2-5	few	TGCGCCAGCAGCTTGGCCCCCGGAGACAGGGGGAAGACCCAGTACTTC	CASSLAPGDRGKTQYF
-	TRBV15	12	TRBJ2-3	few	TGTGCCACCAGCAGGGTAACAGATACGCAGTATTTT	CATSRVTDTQYF
-	TRBV14	14	TRBJ1-2	-	TGTGCCAGCAGCCAAGTAGGACCAAACTATGGCTACACCTTC	CASSQVGPNYGYTF
TRBD1	TRBV5-1	16	TRBJ2-3	-	TGCGCCAGCAGCCCGCCCGGGACAGGGATGAGAGATACGCAGTATTTT	CASSPPGTGMRDTQYF
-	TRBV30	12	TRBJ2-5	few	TGTGCCTGGGGACAGTACCAAGAGACCCAGTACTTC	CAWGQYQETQYF
TRBD1	TRBV6-1	11	TRBJ2-1	-	TGTGCCAGCGACAGGGTCGGGGAGCAGTTCTTC	CASDRVGEQFF
-	TRBV29-1	14	TRBJ1-2	-	TGCAGCGTTGAAGTATCCCGTCCAGGTGAGGGCTACACCTTC	CSVEVSRPGEGYTF
-	TRBV7-9	14	TRBJ2-7	-	TGTGCCAGCAGCTGGCTAGGTGGCGGGGTCGAGCAGTACTTC	CASSWLGGGVEQYF
-	TRBV9	14	TRBJ2-1	-	TGTGCCAGCAGCCCCCGGACGGCCTACAATGAGCAGTTCTTC	CASSPRTAYNEQFF
TRBD2	TRBV4-2	17	TRBJ2-1	-	TGTGCCAGCAGCCTCCAAAGGGCTAGCGGGAGGGCCGGGGGGCAGTTCTTC	CASSLQRASGRAGGQFF
-	TRBV6-6	16	TRBJ2-3	-	TGTGCCAGCACCGTTACTGATGGGGGCGGAACAGATACGCAGTATTTT	CASTVTDGGGTDTQYF
-	TRBV27	14	TRBJ2-6	-	TGTGCCAGCAGCCCGTTAGCCGGGGCCAACGTCCTGACTTTC	CASSPLAGANVLTF
TRBD2	TRBV2	15	TRBJ2-1	few	TGTGCCAGCAGAACCGGGACTAGCGGGATTAATGAGCAGTTCTTC	CASRTGTSGINEQFF
TRBD2	TRBV10-2	15	TRBJ2-5	few	TGCGCCAGCAGTGAGGAACCTAGCGGCCTAGGTACCCAGTACTTC	CASSEEPSGLGTQYF
-	TRBV7-9	16	TRBJ1-5	-	TGTGCCAGCAGCTTACAGGGAGGAAGGGGCAATCAGCCCCAGCATTTT	CASSLQGGRGNQPQHF
-	TRBV29-1	11	TRBJ2-7	few	TGCAGCCGGGGCAGGGCGTACGAGCAGTACTTC	CSRGRAYEQYF
-	TRBV30	12	TRBJ2-1	few	TGTGCCTGGAGTGTAAGGTTAGGAGAGCAGTTCTTC	CAWSVRLGEQFF
TRBD1	TRBV30	11	TRBJ1-2	-	TGTGCCGCCGACAGGGGTTATGGCTACACCTTC	CAADRGYGYTF
TRBD1	TRBV9	13	TRBJ1-3	-	TGTGCCAGCAGCGAGGGGACAGTAAACACCATATATTTT	CASSEGTVNTIYF
-	TRBV25-1	14	TRBJ2-7	-	TGTGCCAGCAGTGGGGACGCCCGCTCCTACGAGCAGTACTTC	CASSGDARSYEQYF
-	TRBV7-8	17	TRBJ2-6	-	TGTGCCAGCAGCTTAGTGGGCGGTAGCTCTGGGGCCAACGTCCTGACTTTC	CASSLVGGSSGANVLTF
-	TRBV5-4	15	TRBJ2-3	-	TGTGCCAGCAGCTGGGGCGGGGAAAGCACAGATACGCAGTATTTT	CASSWGGESTDTQYF
-	TRBV7-2	11	TRBJ1-6	few	TGTGCCAGCAGTTTAGAGGCACCCCTCCACTTT	CASSLEAPLHF